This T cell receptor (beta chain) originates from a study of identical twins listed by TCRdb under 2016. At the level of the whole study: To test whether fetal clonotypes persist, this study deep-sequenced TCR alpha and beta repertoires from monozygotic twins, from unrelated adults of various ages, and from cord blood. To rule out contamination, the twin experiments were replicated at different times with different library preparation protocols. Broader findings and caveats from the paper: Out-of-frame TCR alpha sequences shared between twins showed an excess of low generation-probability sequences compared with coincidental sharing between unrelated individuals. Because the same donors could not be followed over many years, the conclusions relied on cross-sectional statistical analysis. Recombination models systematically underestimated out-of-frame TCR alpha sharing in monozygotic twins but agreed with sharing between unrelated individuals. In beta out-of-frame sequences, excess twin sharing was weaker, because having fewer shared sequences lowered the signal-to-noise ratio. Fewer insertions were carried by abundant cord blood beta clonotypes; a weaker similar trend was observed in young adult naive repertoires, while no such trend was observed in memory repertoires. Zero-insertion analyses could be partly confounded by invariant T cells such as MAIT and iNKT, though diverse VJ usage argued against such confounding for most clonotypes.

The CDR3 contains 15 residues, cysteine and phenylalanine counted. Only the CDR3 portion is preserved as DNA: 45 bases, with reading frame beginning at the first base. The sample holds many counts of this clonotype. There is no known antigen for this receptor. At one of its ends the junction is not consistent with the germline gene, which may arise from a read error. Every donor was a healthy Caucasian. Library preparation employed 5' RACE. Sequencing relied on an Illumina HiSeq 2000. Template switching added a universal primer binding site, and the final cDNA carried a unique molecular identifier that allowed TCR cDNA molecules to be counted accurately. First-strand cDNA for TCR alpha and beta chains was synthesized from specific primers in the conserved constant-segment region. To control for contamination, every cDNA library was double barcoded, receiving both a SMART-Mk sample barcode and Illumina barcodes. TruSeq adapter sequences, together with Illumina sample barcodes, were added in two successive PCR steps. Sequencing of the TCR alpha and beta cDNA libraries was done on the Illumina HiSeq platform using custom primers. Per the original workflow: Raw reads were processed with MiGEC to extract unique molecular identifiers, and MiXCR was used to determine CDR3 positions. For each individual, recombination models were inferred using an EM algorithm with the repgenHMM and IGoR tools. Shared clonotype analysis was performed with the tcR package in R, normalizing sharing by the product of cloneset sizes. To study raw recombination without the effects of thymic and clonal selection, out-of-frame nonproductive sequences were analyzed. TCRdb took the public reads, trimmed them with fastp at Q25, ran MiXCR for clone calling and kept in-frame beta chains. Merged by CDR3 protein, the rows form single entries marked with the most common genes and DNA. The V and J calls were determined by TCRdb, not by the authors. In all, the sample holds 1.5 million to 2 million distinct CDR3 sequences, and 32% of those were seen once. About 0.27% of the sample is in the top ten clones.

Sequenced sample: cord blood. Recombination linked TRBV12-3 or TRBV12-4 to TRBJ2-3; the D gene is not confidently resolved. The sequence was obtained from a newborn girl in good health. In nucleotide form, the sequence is TGTGCCAGCAGCTTAGTCCGACGCAGCACAGATACGCAGTATTTT. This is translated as CASSLVRRSTDTQYF.